Listed below are T cell receptor beta chains from one sample, sequenced in a study of Ad26.COV2.S vaccination and SARS-CoV-2 variants. Using immunoSEQ multiplex PCR, the repertoire was profiled, and TCRdb retains in-frame clones only, with some absent. Of more than 350,000 clones listed, approximately 90% were seen once; the top ten hold 12%. The sample here was peripheral blood, taken in a trial of Ad26.COV2.S vaccine versus placebo. The source is a person aged 18-65 years who received the Ad26.COV2.S COVID-19 vaccine or a placebo. The CDR3 runs from the conserved cysteine through the conserved F or W. The D gene is left open where the match is weak. A row's size may be missing; if present it is once, few, many or a size class.

d_call,clone_size,j_call,v_call,cdr3_aa,cdr3_nt
TRBD2,NA,TRBJ2-1,TRBV27,CASSFRLAGGNEQFF,TGTGCCAGCAGTTTTCGGCTAGCGGGGGGCAATGAGCAGTTCTTC
NA,NA,TRBJ1-5,TRBV10-2,CASSESRGYSNQPQHF,TGCGCCAGCAGTGAGTCGAGGGGGTATAGCAATCAGCCCCAGCATTTT
TRBD1,NA,TRBJ1-3,TRBV30,CAWTDRGSGNTIYF,TGTGCCTGGACCGACAGGGGCTCTGGAAACACCATATATTTT
TRBD2,NA,TRBJ2-2,TRBV28,CASSTVLLAGERAGELFF,TGTGCCAGCAGTACCGTTCTACTAGCGGGAGAACGGGCCGGGGAGCTGTTTTTT
NA,NA,TRBJ2-5,TRBV28,CATGFGWETQYF,TGTGCCACAGGGTTCGGGTGGGAGACCCAGTACTTC
TRBD1,NA,TRBJ2-7,TRBV24-1,CATSQTGAYEQYF,TGTGCCACCAGCCAGACAGGGGCCTACGAGCAGTACTTC
TRBD2,NA,TRBJ2-5,TRBV19,CASSRTSGSGVETQYF,TGTGCCAGTAGTAGGACTAGCGGGAGTGGGGTAGAGACCCAGTACTTC
NA,NA,TRBJ1-5,TRBV30,CAWSRKGDQPQHF,TGTGCCTGGAGTAGAAAGGGTGATCAGCCCCAGCATTTT
NA,NA,TRBJ2-1,TRBV9,CASSEKGAPYNEQFF,TGTGCCAGCAGCGAAAAAGGGGCTCCGTACAATGAGCAGTTCTTC
TRBD1,NA,TRBJ2-5,TRBV23-1,CASSQCPGGQETQYF,TGCGCCAGCAGTCAATGTCCAGGGGGACAAGAGACCCAGTACTTC
NA,few,TRBJ1-5,TRBV4-1,CASSQKLFIDSSNQPQHF,TGCGCCAGCAGCCAGAAACTCTTTATCGACAGTAGCAATCAGCCCCAGCATTTT
TRBD1,once,TRBJ2-1,TRBV7-3,CASSPGQGYNEQFF,TGTGCCAGCAGCCCGGGACAGGGTTACAATGAGCAGTTCTTC
NA,NA,TRBJ1-2,TRBV6-5,CASSYLDKNYGYTF,TGTGCCAGCAGTTACTTGGACAAGAACTATGGCTACACCTTC
NA,NA,TRBJ2-7,TRBV25-1,CASSDRYEQYF,TGTGCCAGCAGTGATCGCTACGAGCAGTACTTC
TRBD1,NA,TRBJ1-4,TRBV27,CASSSPRGEKLFF,TGTGCCAGCAGTTCCCCCAGGGGGGAAAAACTGTTTTTT
TRBD1,NA,TRBJ2-2,TRBV29-1,CSVETGQGDDTGELFF,TGCAGCGTTGAAACTGGACAGGGGGACGACACCGGGGAGCTGTTTTTT
NA,NA,TRBJ2-7,TRBV4-2,CASSQDSRPYEQYF,TGTGCCAGCAGCCAAGATAGCAGGCCCTACGAGCAGTACTTC
NA,once,TRBJ2-3,TRBV4-2,CASSQEGVRDTQYF,TGTGCCAGCAGCCAAGAGGGAGTCAGGGATACGCAGTATTTT
NA,few,TRBJ2-7,TRBV25-1,CASSDSPDNYEQYF,TGTGCCAGCAGTGATTCTCCGGACAACTACGAGCAGTACTTC
TRBD2,NA,TRBJ2-3,TRBV5-1,CASSFSMLAGGHGTDTQYF,TGCGCCAGCAGCTTTAGTATGTTAGCGGGAGGGCATGGCACAGATACGCAGTATTTT
NA,NA,TRBJ1-4,TRBV12-3/TRBV12-4,CASRQGGEKLFF,TGTGCCAGCAGGCAGGGTGGTGAAAAACTGTTTTTT
NA,NA,TRBJ2-7,TRBV11-1,CASSTHGGVDYEQYF,TGTGCCAGCAGCACTCATGGGGGTGTAGACTACGAGCAGTACTTC
NA,NA,TRBJ2-6,TRBV5-4,CASIRSGANVLTF,TGTGCCAGCATCCGCTCTGGGGCCAACGTCCTGACTTTC
NA,NA,TRBJ1-1,TRBV7-9,CASTADGPDRMNTEAFF,TGTGCCAGCACCGCGGACGGGCCAGACCGCATGAACACTGAAGCTTTCTTT
TRBD2,few,TRBJ2-1,TRBV3-1/TRBV3-2,CASSQFIRRGLALNEQFF,TGTGCCAGCAGCCAATTTATTCGGCGGGGACTAGCGCTCAATGAGCAGTTCTTC
NA,NA,TRBJ2-5,TRBV28,CASSLSPHLTGDQETQYF,TGTGCCAGCAGTTTATCGCCCCACCTGACAGGAGACCAAGAGACCCAGTACTTC
NA,NA,TRBJ1-5,TRBV27,CASSLSPGGLPQHF,TGTGCCAGCAGTTTATCGCCCGGCGGTCTGCCCCAGCATTTT
TRBD1,NA,TRBJ2-7,TRBV19,CASSILAGGYYEQYF,TGTGCCAGTAGTATTTTGGCAGGGGGTTACTACGAGCAGTACTTC
TRBD1,NA,TRBJ2-4,TRBV19,CAISQGNIQYF,TGTGCCATCTCACAGGGGAACATTCAGTACTTC
NA,NA,TRBJ2-6,TRBV7-2,CASSLFKGGVAGANVLTF,TGTGCCAGCAGCTTATTTAAGGGGGGAGTGGCTGGGGCCAACGTCCTGACTTTC
NA,once,TRBJ2-1,TRBV11-2,CASRPTYNEQFF,TGTGCCAGCAGGCCGACCTACAATGAGCAGTTCTTC
TRBD1,NA,TRBJ1-1,TRBV7-2,CASSSPPGTAENTEAFF,TGTGCCAGCAGCTCCCCCCCCGGGACAGCAGAGAACACTGAAGCTTTCTTT
NA,NA,TRBJ2-1,TRBV7-9,CASSFPEDARIYNEQFF,TGTGCCAGCAGCTTCCCCGAGGACGCTAGGATCTACAATGAGCAGTTCTTC
NA,NA,TRBJ2-5,TRBV5-4,CASSLRGGSLGETQYF,TGTGCCAGCAGCTTGAGAGGGGGGAGCCTTGGGGAGACCCAGTACTTC
NA,NA,TRBJ1-2,TRBV28,CASRSSVGLGYGYTF,TGTGCCAGCAGGTCTAGTGTGGGACTTGGCTATGGCTACACCTTC
TRBD2,NA,TRBJ2-1,TRBV5-4,CASRSSGRAYNEQFF,TGTGCCAGCAGGAGTAGCGGGAGGGCATACAATGAGCAGTTCTTC
NA,NA,TRBJ2-3,TRBV5-6,CASSSGGRTDTQYF,TGTGCCAGCAGTTCCGGGGGCCGCACAGATACGCAGTATTTT
NA,few,TRBJ1-5,TRBV2,CATSRGEDQPQHF,TGTGCCACCTCACGGGGGGAGGATCAGCCCCAGCATTTT
TRBD1,NA,TRBJ2-5,TRBV5-4,CASSWVPGQGLETQYF,TGTGCCAGCAGCTGGGTCCCGGGACAGGGGTTGGAGACCCAGTACTTC
NA,once,TRBJ1-2,TRBV7-9,CASSLGRSGYTF,TGTGCCAGCAGCTTAGGCCGGAGTGGCTACACCTTC
NA,few,TRBJ2-2,TRBV28,CASWGRNTGELFF,TGTGCCAGTTGGGGGAGGAACACCGGGGAGCTGTTTTTT
NA,NA,TRBJ2-1,TRBV25-1,CASTPLAYNEQFF,TGTGCCAGCACCCCCCTAGCGTACAATGAGCAGTTCTTC
TRBD1,NA,TRBJ1-1,TRBV18,CASSSGTVPNTEAFF,TGTGCCAGCTCATCCGGGACAGTACCTAACACTGAAGCTTTCTTT
TRBD1,NA,TRBJ1-4,TRBV25-1,CASSEGKGAYAEKLFF,TGTGCCAGCAGTGAAGGGAAGGGGGCGTATGCTGAAAAACTGTTTTTT
TRBD1,once,TRBJ1-4,TRBV4-2,CASSPTGGKEKLFF,TGTGCCAGCAGCCCGACAGGGGGAAAGGAAAAACTGTTTTTT
NA,NA,TRBJ1-6,TRBV30,CAWTLGTRNSPLHF,TGTGCCTGGACCCTCGGGACTCGAAATTCACCCCTCCACTTT
TRBD2,NA,TRBJ2-2,TRBV6-5,CASSRDYLTGELFF,TGTGCCAGCTCTCGGGACTACCTAACCGGGGAGCTGTTTTTT
TRBD2,NA,TRBJ2-7,TRBV3-1/TRBV3-2,CASSQVFLPLAGDGNEQYF,TGTGCCAGCAGCCAAGTATTTTTGCCACTAGCGGGAGATGGAAACGAGCAGTACTTC
NA,NA,TRBJ1-1,TRBV6-4,CASRYEFSSAEAFF,TGTGCCAGCAGATACGAGTTCTCAAGCGCTGAAGCTTTCTTT
NA,NA,TRBJ2-6,TRBV7-9,CASSSTVEDGTSGANVLTF,TGTGCCAGCAGCTCGACAGTCGAGGACGGAACCTCTGGGGCCAACGTCCTGACTTTC
NA,NA,TRBJ1-1,TRBV30,CAWSEPGVYTEAFF,TGTGCCTGGAGCGAACCAGGGGTCTACACTGAAGCTTTCTTT
TRBD2,NA,TRBJ2-1,TRBV19,CASSLADSYNEQFF,TGTGCCAGTAGTCTAGCGGACTCCTACAATGAGCAGTTCTTC